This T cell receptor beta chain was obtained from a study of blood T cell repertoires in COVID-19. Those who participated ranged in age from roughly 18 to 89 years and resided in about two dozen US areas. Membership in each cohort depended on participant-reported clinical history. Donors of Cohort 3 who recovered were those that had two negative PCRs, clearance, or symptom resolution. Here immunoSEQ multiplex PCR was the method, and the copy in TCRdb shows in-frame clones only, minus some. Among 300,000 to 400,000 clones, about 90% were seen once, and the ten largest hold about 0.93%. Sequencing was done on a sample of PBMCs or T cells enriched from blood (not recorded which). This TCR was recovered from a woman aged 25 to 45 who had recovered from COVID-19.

CDR3 DNA sequence: TGTGCCAGCTCAACTAGCGGGGGGGCCCACGAGCAGTACTTC. This gives the protein CASSTSGGAHEQYF. V usage is TRBV2 and J usage is TRBJ2-7; 13 nucleotides line up with TRBD2. Trimming removed 8 bases from V and 5 bases from J; junction bases left unmatched: 6. This CDR3 contains 14 residues. Per germline, CDR1 SNHLY and CDR2 FYNNEI.